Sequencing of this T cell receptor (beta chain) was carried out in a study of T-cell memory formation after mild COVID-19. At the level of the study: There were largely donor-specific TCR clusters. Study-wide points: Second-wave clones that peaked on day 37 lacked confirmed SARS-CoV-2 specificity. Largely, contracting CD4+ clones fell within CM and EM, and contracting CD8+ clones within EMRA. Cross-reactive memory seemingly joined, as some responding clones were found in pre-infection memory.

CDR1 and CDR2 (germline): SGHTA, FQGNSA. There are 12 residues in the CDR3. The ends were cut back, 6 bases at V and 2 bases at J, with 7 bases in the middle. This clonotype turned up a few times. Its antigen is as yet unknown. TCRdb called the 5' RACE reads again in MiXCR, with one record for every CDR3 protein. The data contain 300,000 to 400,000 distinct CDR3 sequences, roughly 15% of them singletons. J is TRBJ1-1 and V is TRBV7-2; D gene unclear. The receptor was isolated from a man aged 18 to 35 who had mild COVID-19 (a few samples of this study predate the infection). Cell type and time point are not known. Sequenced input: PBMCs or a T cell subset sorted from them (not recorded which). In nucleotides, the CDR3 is TGTGCCAGCAGTCGGGAAAACACTGAAGCTTTCTTT. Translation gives CASSRENTEAFF.